The 27 T cell receptor beta chains below come from one sample, sequenced in a study of T cells expressing NK-cell markers. With the 5' RACE reads reprocessed, TCRdb shows one record per CDR3 protein and no DNA. The table lists some 280,000 distinct CDR3 sequences. The sequenced sample was blood T cells: a sorted CD56 or NKG2C T cell subset, CD4+ or CD8+ T cells, or bulk PBMC T cells (not recorded which). The receptors shown here come from a man aged 18 to 30 in good health.

The V and J genes are TRBV7-4 and TRBJ1-5; the D call from TCRdb, TRBD1, cannot be confirmed without DNA. Germline values: CDR1 SGHVT, CDR2 SQSDAQ. The CDR3 runs to 22 residues. The CDR3 reads CASSLALSTTSVGPHSNQPQHF.

This chain connects TRBV3-1 to TRBJ2-3; absent DNA, TCRdb's TRBD1 call cannot be checked. The germline V gene has CDR1 LGHDT and CDR2 YNNKEL (reference sequence). The CDR3 is made up of 15 amino acids. CDR3 region: CASSPIQGPTDTQYF.

The gene calls are TRBV5-1 and TRBJ1-4. Germline V gene data show CDR1 as SGHRS and CDR2 as YFSETQ. This CDR3 contains 14 residues. CDR3: CASSLDRVNEKLFF.

The chain is built from TRBV19 and TRBJ1-1. The V gene's germline CDR1 is LNHDA and CDR2 SQIVND (reference sequence). The CDR3 consists of 14 residues. CDR3 in amino acids: CASTREGMNTEAFF.

The gene calls are TRBV12-3 or TRBV12-4 and TRBJ2-7; TCRdb proposes TRBD1, but this gene call is untestable without DNA. The CDR3 spans 15 residues. The CDR3 is CASSVSTGVSYEQYF.

This sequence joins TRBV7-9 and TRBJ2-7; TCRdb indicates TRBD2, and absent DNA this call remains unverified. Germline CDR1 SEHNR, CDR2 FQNEAQ (reference sequence). This CDR3 region has 14 residues. Here the CDR3 reads CASSPRTSTYEQYF.

The V and J genes are TRBV4-2 and TRBJ2-7. The CDR3 loop spans 12 amino acids. Germline V lookup: CDR1 LGHNA, CDR2 YNFKEQ. The CDR3 loop reads CASSQRSQILYF.

V is TRBV10-3 and J is TRBJ2-6; TCRdb's D call, TRBD1, is unchecked because there is no DNA. CDR1 and CDR2 from the germline V gene are ENHRY and SYGVKD. CDR3 length: 18 residues. CDR3 amino acids: CAISESQQGASGANVLTF.

The V gene is TRBV12-3 or TRBV12-4, the J gene TRBJ1-1. CDR3 size: 15 residues. The chain's CDR3 is CASTPPGGLGTEAFF.

V and J are TRBV9 and TRBJ2-2. The CDR3 is made up of 16 amino acids. Germline CDR1 and CDR2: SGDLS and YYNGEE. The CDR3 reads CASSFTQEWFPGELFF.

The gene calls are TRBV6-5 and TRBJ2-7; absent DNA, TCRdb's TRBD1 call cannot be checked. Looked up from germline, CDR1 is MNHEY and CDR2 is SVGAGI. The CDR3 is made up of 16 amino acids. CDR3: CASSYSTLGQGYEQYF.

This chain connects TRBV27 to TRBJ1-1; absent DNA, TCRdb's TRBD1 call cannot be checked. There are 16 residues in the CDR3. Germline CDR1 is MNHEY and CDR2 is SMNVEV (reference sequence). CDR3 region: CASSPPLQGAHTEAFF.

The CDR3 protein is CSASSAGQGFAEQFF. The genes are TRBV20-1 and TRBJ2-1; TCRdb picks TRBD1, but there is no DNA to check that call. The CDR3 has 15 residues. Germline lookup yields CDR1 DFQATT and CDR2 SNEGSKA (reference sequence).

This rearrangement joins TRBV20-1 to TRBJ2-1; TCRdb names TRBD2, which stays unverified in the absence of DNA. This CDR3 contains 15 residues. Germline V gives CDR1 DFQATT, CDR2 SNEGSKA (reference sequence). CDR3: CSATGLPTSYNEQFF.

The chain has TRBV20-1 and TRBJ1-5. CDR3 length: 15 amino acids. The V gene's germline CDR1 is DFQATT and CDR2 SNEGSKA (reference sequence). The CDR3 is CSAAVGVGSNQPQHF.

This chain links TRBV7-2 with TRBJ2-1; TCRdb's D call of TRBD2 is untestable without DNA. Germline CDR1 and CDR2: SGHTA and FQGNSA. This CDR3 contains 15 residues. CDR3 loop: CASSPSGLVGNEQFF.

The chain is built from TRBV9 and TRBJ2-5; the D call from TCRdb, TRBD1, cannot be confirmed without DNA. The CDR3 is 15 residues long. Germline CDR1 reads SGDLS; CDR2 reads YYNGEE. CDR3 in amino acids: CASSPTPDRDEGQYF.

The chain joins TRBV18 to TRBJ2-5. Germline V lookup: CDR1 KGHSH, CDR2 LQKENI. This CDR3 has 14 amino acids. The CDR3 region is CASSPDGAQETQYF.

This chain links TRBV18 with TRBJ2-3; as DNA is missing, the TRBD1 call by TCRdb cannot be tested. Germline V gene sequence: CDR1 KGHSH, CDR2 LQKENI. The CDR3 loop spans 15 amino acids. The CDR3: CASSRTGQYTDTQYF.

The V gene is TRBV5-6, the J gene TRBJ2-1. Germline values: CDR1 SGHDT, CDR2 YYEEEE. The CDR3 spans 12 residues. CDR3 protein: CASSQISNEQFF.

J is TRBJ2-1 and V is TRBV10-3; the TCRdb call, TRBD1, lacks DNA for checking. CDR3 length equals 14 residues. Germline CDR1 is ENHRY and CDR2 is SYGVKD. The CDR3 spells CAIGTGKAYNEQFF.

This CDR3 reads CASKTGHSGNTIYF. The rearrangement joins TRBV12-3 or TRBV12-4 to TRBJ1-3; TCRdb picks TRBD1, but there is no DNA to check that call. The CDR3 totals 14 residues.

The chain combines TRBV6-5 with TRBJ2-3. Germline V lookup: CDR1 MNHEY, CDR2 SVGAGI. This CDR3 spans 12 amino acids. The CDR3 reads CASKDYTDTQYF.

The chain employs TRBV15 and TRBJ2-3; checking the TCRdb D call of TRBD2 is not possible without DNA. This CDR3 is 16 amino acids long. Germline CDR1 is LNHNV and CDR2 is YYDKDF (reference sequence). CDR3 region: CATSRDGGVGEVAQYF.

J is TRBJ2-3 and V is TRBV20-1; TCRdb outputs TRBD1, but without DNA this stays unchecked. Germline CDR1 and CDR2: DFQATT and SNEGSKA (reference sequence). CDR3 length equals 13 residues. The CDR3 region is CSARTGGGDTMNF.

This rearrangement joins TRBV12-3 or TRBV12-4 to TRBJ2-1. The CDR3 consists of 14 residues. CDR3 amino acids: CASSSAELRNEQFF.

The J gene is TRBJ1-5, the V gene TRBV24-1; TCRdb's assignment of TRBD1 cannot be checked, as there is no DNA. The CDR3 covers 14 residues. CDR1 is KGHDR and CDR2 is SFDVKD in the germline V gene. CDR3: CATSDGQGDQPQHF.